The clone carrying this T cell receptor (beta chain) turned up a few times. The sample originates from a study of blood T cell repertoires in COVID-19. With 6 bases removed from V and 8 bases from J, the gap between germline ends came to 22 bases. Germline V gene lookup returns CDR1 KGHSH and CDR2 LQKENI. The CDR3 loop spans 16 amino acids. The assay was immunoSEQ multiplex PCR, and TCRdb's table has in-frame clones only and misses some. The data show approximately 60,000 clones, approximately 80% seen once. Sequencing was done on a sample of peripheral blood. The receptor's source is an elderly woman with active or convalescent COVID-19. V usage is TRBV18 and J usage is TRBJ1-4; D gene uncertain. The CDR3 nucleotides are TGTGCCAGCTCTCCCTTCGACGGCCGCGCGGGGGAAAAACTGTTTTTT. It translates to CASSPFDGRAGEKLFF.